Sequencing of this T cell receptor (beta chain) was carried out in a study of response to subunit inactivated influenza vaccine. From the RT-PCR reads, TCRdb called clonotypes with MiXCR, one entry per CDR3 protein. The sample lists some 500,000 distinct CDR3 sequences, 10% to 15% occurring once. Findings and caveats of the study: Few additional T cells are recruited per seasonal influenza vaccination, authors suggested.

This clonotype came up many times. Its antigen is as yet unknown. This TCR derives from a man aged 45-65 years who received an inactivated influenza vaccine. Specimen: PBMCs from blood, collected 40 to 50 days after vaccination.

CDR3 DNA sequence: TGCAGCGTTGTCCGACAGGGGGCGGGTGGGGTGCAGTTCTTC. This encodes CSVVRQGAGGVQFF. The V and J genes are TRBV29-1 and TRBJ2-1; 10 bases line up with TRBD1. The CDR3 totals 14 residues. The germline V gene encodes CDR1 SQVTM and CDR2 ANQGSEA. With V trimmed by 4 bases and J by 12 bases, 12 bases remained unmatched.